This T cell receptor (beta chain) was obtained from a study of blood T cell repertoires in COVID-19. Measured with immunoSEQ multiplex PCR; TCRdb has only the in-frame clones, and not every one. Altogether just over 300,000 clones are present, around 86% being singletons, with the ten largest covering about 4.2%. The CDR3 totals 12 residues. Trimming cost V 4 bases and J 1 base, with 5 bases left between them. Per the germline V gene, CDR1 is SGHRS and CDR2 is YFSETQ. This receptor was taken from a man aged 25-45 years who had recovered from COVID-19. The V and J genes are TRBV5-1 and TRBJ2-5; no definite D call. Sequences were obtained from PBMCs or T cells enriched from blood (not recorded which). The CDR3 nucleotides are TGCGCCAGCAGCGCGTCCCAAGAGACCCAGTACTTC. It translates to CASSASQETQYF.